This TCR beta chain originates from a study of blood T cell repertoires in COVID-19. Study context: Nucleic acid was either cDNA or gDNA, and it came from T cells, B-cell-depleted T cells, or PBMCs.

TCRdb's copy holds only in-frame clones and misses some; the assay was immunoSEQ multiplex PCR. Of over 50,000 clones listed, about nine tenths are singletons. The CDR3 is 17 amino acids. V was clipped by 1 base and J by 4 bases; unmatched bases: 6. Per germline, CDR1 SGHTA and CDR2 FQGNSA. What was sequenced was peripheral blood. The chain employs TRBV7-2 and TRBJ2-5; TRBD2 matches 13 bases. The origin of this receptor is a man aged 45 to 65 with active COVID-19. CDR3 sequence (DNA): TGTGCCAGCAGCTTAGGAACTAGCGGGGGGGCCGGAGAGACCCAGTACTTC. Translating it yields CASSLGTSGGAGETQYF. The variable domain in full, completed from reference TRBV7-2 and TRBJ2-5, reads GAGVSQSPSNKVTEKGKDVELRCDPISGHTALYWYRQSLGQGLEFLIYFQGNSAPDKSGLPSDRFSAERTGGSVSTLTIQRTQQEDSAVYLCASSLGTSGGAGETQYFGPGTRLLVL.